Listed below are T cell receptor beta chains from one sample, sequenced in a study of T cell changes during pregnancy in multiple sclerosis. The method was immunoSEQ multiplex PCR; TCRdb's version includes in-frame clones alone and lacks a portion of them. In the table there are some 70,000 clones, roughly 92% of which are singletons. The sequencing used peripheral blood, collected after pregnancy. These receptors were taken from a female donor in good health, enrolled as a control in a pregnancy study. Each CDR3 is given with its conserved first and last residue. The D gene is left open where the match is weak. Clone size is shown for a subset of rows, as once, few, many or a class of expanded clone.

J | size | V | D | DNA | CDR3
TRBJ1-1 | . | TRBV5-4 | . | TGTGCCAGCAGGTTAGGGGTTCGGGGGAGAGGAACTGAAGCTTTCTTT | CASRLGVRGRGTEAFF
TRBJ2-7 | . | TRBV28 | TRBD1 | TGTGCCAGCAGTACAGGGGACAAGACCTACGAGCAGTACTTC | CASSTGDKTYEQYF
TRBJ1-2 | once | TRBV18 | . | TGTGCCAGCTCACCACAGGACAGTGTTAACTATGGCTACACCTTC | CASSPQDSVNYGYTF
TRBJ2-2 | . | TRBV7-2 | . | TGTGCCAGCAGCTTGGTCGGGGGGAACACCGGGGAGCTGTTTTTT | CASSLVGGNTGELFF
TRBJ2-7 | . | TRBV10-1 | TRBD1 | TGCGCCAGCAGCGGGACAGGGGGGTCCTACGAGCAGTACTTC | CASSGTGGSYEQYF
TRBJ2-7 | . | TRBV7-6 | . | TGTGCCAGCAGCTTGAGAGGCGGGAATTCCTACGAGCAGTACTTC | CASSLRGGNSYEQYF
TRBJ1-2 | . | TRBV6-6 | . | TGTGCCAGCAGTTCCGGGAACTATGGCTACACCTTC | CASSSGNYGYTF
TRBJ2-7 | . | TRBV19 | . | TGTGCCAGTAGTATCCGCGGGTCCGCCGCGCGGGAGCAGTACTTC | CASSIRGSAAREQYF
TRBJ1-2 | . | TRBV5-4 | . | TGTGCCAGCAGCTTGAAGCTCTATGGCTACACCTTC | CASSLKLYGYTF
TRBJ2-1 | . | TRBV10-3 | TRBD1 | TGTGCCATCACGGGCGGGACAGGGGGCAATGAGCAGTTCTTC | CAITGGTGGNEQFF
TRBJ1-1 | . | TRBV7-9 | . | TGTGCCAGCAGCCCCGGACACGTTAAGAACACTGAAGCTTTCTTT | CASSPGHVKNTEAFF
TRBJ2-2 | . | TRBV9 | . | TGTGCCAGCAGCCCCAGAGGAGACACCGGGGAGCTGTTTTTT | CASSPRGDTGELFF
TRBJ2-2 | . | TRBV28 | . | TGTGCCAGCATTAGAAGAGGGCGTAGCACCGGGGAGCTGTTTTTT | CASIRRGRSTGELFF
TRBJ2-7 | once | TRBV28 | . | TGTGCCAGCAACAGGAACTCCCTTCGGCCTAGCTACGAGCAGTACTTC | CASNRNSLRPSYEQYF
TRBJ2-7 | . | TRBV6-4 | TRBD2 | TGTGCCAGCAGGACACCGGACACTAGCGGGGACTCCTACGAGCAGTACTTC | CASRTPDTSGDSYEQYF
TRBJ1-1 | . | TRBV10-3 | . | TGTGCCATCAGTGAGACGGTGAACACTGAAGCTTTCTTT | CAISETVNTEAFF